The next 30 T cell receptor beta chains were all read from a single sample in a study of identical twins. TCRdb re-derived calls from the 5' RACE reads in MiXCR, one entry per CDR3 protein. The data hold about 1.7 million distinct CDR3 sequences, with 32% observed a single time. The specimen sequenced was cord blood. The receptors come from a newborn girl in good health.

The chain has TRBV20-1 and TRBJ2-1; 12 bases align to TRBD2. Germline assignment: CDR1 DFQATT and CDR2 SNEGSKA (reference sequence). V shed 2 bases and J 6 bases; nucleotides not matched to a gene: 5. This CDR3 spans 15 amino acids. CDR3 nucleotide sequence: TGCAGTGCTAGAACTAGCGGGAGGTTCGCCAATGAGCAGTTCTTC. Translating gives CSARTSGRFANEQFF.

The chain employs TRBV5-1 and TRBJ1-5, with D hard to call. The germline V and J ends were trimmed by 1 base and 7 bases, with 3 bases remaining between them. Germline V gives CDR1 SGHRS, CDR2 YFSETQ. The CDR3 loop spans 11 amino acids. The CDR3 spells CASSLCQPQHF. The CDR3 nucleotides read TGCGCCAGCAGCTTGTGCCAGCCCCAGCATTTT.

The J gene is TRBJ1-6, the V gene TRBV28; D unresolved. The V end was cut by 5 bases, the J end by 6 bases, with 8 bases between. CDR1 is MDHEN, CDR2 SYDVKM, per germline. This CDR3 is 13 amino acids long. The CDR3 region is CASSREANSPLHF. The CDR3 DNA reads TGTGCCAGCAGTCGAGAGGCTAATTCACCCCTCCACTTT.

The chain recombines TRBV6-5 with TRBJ1-4, with 7 bases aligning to TRBD1. With 2 bases clipped from V and 4 bases from J, the junction kept 4 bases outside the gene matches. Germline-derived CDR1 and CDR2 are MNHEY and SVGAGI. The CDR3 sequence is 15 residues long. The CDR3 sequence: CASSYGGQFNEKLFF. The CDR3, as DNA: TGTGCCAGCAGTTACGGGGGACAGTTTAATGAAAAACTGTTTTTT.

This clonotype occurred many times. This chain connects TRBV4-1 to TRBJ1-1; no definite D call. The CDR3 totals 12 residues. The ends were cut back, 0 bases at V and 1 base at J, with 0 bases in the middle. The germline V gene has CDR1 MGHRA and CDR2 YSYEKL. CDR3 in DNA: TGCGCCAGCAGCCAAGAGAACACTGAAGCTTTCTTT. This translates into CASSQENTEAFF.

This clonotype was counted only a few times. This rearrangement joins TRBV5-6 to TRBJ2-3, with 13 bases identical to TRBD2. Germline trimming cut 4 bases from V and 5 bases from J; bases unmatched to any gene: 7. The germline V gene encodes CDR1 SGHDT and CDR2 YYEEEE. CDR3 length: 16 residues. Here the CDR3 DNA reads TGTGCCAGCAGCCGTGGACTAGCGGGAGAGGGAGATACGCAGTATTTT. Its translation: CASSRGLAGEGDTQYF.

This clonotype was seen a few times. This chain joins TRBV9 and TRBJ2-1; possible D gene TRBD2, 7 bases. The germline CDR1 and CDR2 sequences are SGDLS and YYNGEE. V dropped 4 bases and J dropped 7 bases, with 18 bases sitting between them. The CDR3 consists of 15 residues. The CDR3 nucleotides read TGTGCCAGCAGCTCATTAGGGGGGGCTTGGAATGAGCAGTTCTTC. Amino acid sequence: CASSSLGGAWNEQFF.

This sequence joins TRBV4-1 and TRBJ2-5, with 12 bases identical to TRBD2. This CDR3 is built from 16 residues. V gave up 4 bases and J gave up 2 bases; unmatched junction bases: 5. Germline values: CDR1 MGHRA, CDR2 YSYEKL. CDR3 bases: TGCGCCAGCAGCCGGCCCGGACTAGCGGGACAAGAGACCCAGTACTTC. Protein sequence: CASSRPGLAGQETQYF.

In its sample, this clonotype was seen once. The chain is built from TRBV4-1 and TRBJ1-4; D remains unclear. V shed 2 bases and J shed 5 bases, with 15 bases lying between them. The germline V gene encodes CDR1 MGHRA and CDR2 YSYEKL. The CDR3 length is 16 residues. CDR3 coding DNA: TGCGCCAGCAGCCAACGGAGACGATCGGGAAATGAAAAACTGTTTTTT. This codes for CASSQRRRSGNEKLFF.

Ten or more counts support this clonotype. This chain uses TRBV4-2 with TRBJ2-3; D possibly corresponds to TRBD2 (5 bases). Germline assignment: CDR1 LGHNA and CDR2 YNFKEQ. This CDR3 has 16 amino acids. The germline V and J ends were trimmed by 0 bases and 1 base, with 11 bases remaining between them. The CDR3 here is CASSQEGLRGTDTQYF. The CDR3 nucleotides are TGTGCCAGCAGCCAAGAAGGCCTGCGGGGCACAGATACGCAGTATTTT.

This clonotype appeared a few times. The chain has TRBV5-1 and TRBJ1-2, with a tentative D call TRBD1 (6 bases). Trimming took off 2 bases at V and 4 bases at J, with 24 bases between the two ends. This CDR3 is built from 18 residues. Germline CDR1 SGHRS, CDR2 YFSETQ. As DNA, the CDR3 is TGCGCCAGCAGCTTATCAGGACAGCAAATCTCCCCAGGCTATGGCTACACCTTC. This gives the protein CASSLSGQQISPGYGYTF.

This chain uses TRBV7-2 with TRBJ2-5; 10 bases fit TRBD2. The CDR3 loop spans 16 amino acids. The germline gives CDR1 SGHTA, CDR2 FQGNSA. V lost 1 base to trimming and J lost 2 bases; unmatched junction nucleotides: 4. The CDR3 DNA reads as TGTGCCAGCAGCTTAGAACTAGCGGGAAGGCAAGAGACCCAGTACTTC. Translating it yields CASSLELAGRQETQYF. The whole variable domain, filled in from reference TRBV7-2 and TRBJ2-5, reads GAGVSQSPSNKVTEKGKDVELRCDPISGHTALYWYRQSLGQGLEFLIYFQGNSAPDKSGLPSDRFSAERTGGSVSTLTIQRTQQEDSAVYLCASSLELAGRQETQYFGPGTRLLVL.

This clonotype appeared a few times. V is TRBV11-2 and J is TRBJ2-7; D remains unclear. The CDR3 has 15 amino acids. V lost 4 bases, J lost 0 bases, and 13 bases lay in between. Germline V gene lookup returns CDR1 SGHAT and CDR2 FQNNGV. For the CDR3, the DNA is TGTGCCAGCAGCTCCTTAGTTGGCAGCTCCTACGAGCAGTACTTC. It specifies CASSSLVGSSYEQYF. The full variable domain, completed using reference TRBV11-2 and TRBJ2-7, is EAGVAQSPRYKIIEKRQSVAFWCNPISGHATLYWYQQILGQGPKLLIQFQNNGVVDDSQLPKDRFSAERLKGVDSTLKIQPAKLEDSAVYLCASSSLVGSSYEQYFGPGTRLTVT.

This rearrangement joins TRBV7-9 to TRBJ2-7, with 15 bases aligning to TRBD2. The germline CDR1 and CDR2 sequences are SEHNR and FQNEAQ (reference sequence). Trimming at V came to 5 bases and at J to 6 bases, leaving 8 bases not matched to a gene. The CDR3 is 16 residues long. For the CDR3, the DNA is TGTGCCAGCAGCCCGGCTGGACTAGCGGGAGGGAGCGAGCAGTACTTC. Amino acids: CASSPAGLAGGSEQYF.

This clonotype was counted at least ten times. This chain uses TRBV9 with TRBJ2-7; D is ambiguous. Germline lookup yields CDR1 SGDLS and CDR2 YYNGEE. The V and J ends lost 0 bases and 2 bases respectively, with 6 bases between them. The CDR3 is made up of 13 amino acids. The CDR3 sequence: CASSVGQTYEQYF. CDR3 in DNA: TGTGCCAGCAGCGTAGGACAAACCTACGAGCAGTACTTC.

The rearrangement joins TRBV20-1 to TRBJ2-1; D is possibly TRBD2 (5 bases). Trimming took 5 bases from V and 7 from J, leaving 15 bases between them. The CDR3 sequence is 13 residues long. The V gene's germline CDR1 is DFQATT and CDR2 SNEGSKA (reference sequence). The CDR3: CSAHRGTGNEQFF. In DNA form, the CDR3 reads TGCAGTGCTCACCGGGGAACGGGGAATGAGCAGTTCTTC.

CDR3 in DNA: TGTGCCAGCAGCCATCAACATAGCGGGGGGCGACATTTGGTAGAGACCCAGTACTTC. It specifies CASSHQHSGGRHLVETQYF. The rearrangement joins TRBV3-1 to TRBJ2-5, with 10 nucleotides matching TRBD2. The J segment lost 4 bases and the V segment lost 3 bases, leaving 17 bases of the junction unmatched. The CDR3 spans 19 residues. Germline V gene sequence: CDR1 LGHDT, CDR2 YNNKEL (reference sequence).

This chain uses TRBV2 with TRBJ1-1; D remains ambiguous. The CDR3 length is 13 residues. V lost 4 bases, J lost 1 base, and 7 bases lay in between. Per germline, CDR1 SNHLY and CDR2 FYNNEI. CDR3 protein: CASSGSRNTEAFF. CDR3 in DNA: TGTGCCAGCAGTGGTTCGCGGAACACTGAAGCTTTCTTT.

The chain has TRBV20-1 and TRBJ2-1; 8 positions agree with TRBD2. The CDR3 is 17 residues long. The germline gives CDR1 DFQATT, CDR2 SNEGSKA (reference sequence). V gave up 1 base and J gave up 4 bases; unmatched junction bases: 12. CDR3 bases: TGCAGTGCTAGAGCCCTATTAGCGGGAAGGGGGTACAATGAGCAGTTCTTC. It translates to CSARALLAGRGYNEQFF.

This clonotype has at least ten counts. The J gene is TRBJ2-3, the V gene TRBV6-5; 8 bases fit TRBD2. Germline trimming cut 10 bases from V and 3 bases from J; bases unmatched to any gene: 6. Germline V CDR1 and CDR2: MNHEY, SVGAGI. This CDR3 is built from 13 residues. The CDR3 DNA sequence: TGTGCCACACGGACTAGCATGACAGATACGCAGTATTTT. Translating gives CATRTSMTDTQYF.

The chain combines TRBV10-2 with TRBJ2-3; D is uncertain. Looked up from germline, CDR1 is WSHSY and CDR2 is SAAADI. The CDR3 loop spans 15 amino acids. V lost 6 bases, J lost 0 bases, and 13 bases lay in between. The CDR3 DNA reads TGCGCCAGCAGATCTGTCGACTTAAGCACAGATACGCAGTATTTT. This translates into CASRSVDLSTDTQYF.

This clonotype has a handful of counts. The chain combines TRBV12-3 or TRBV12-4 with TRBJ2-1; D is uncertain. Trimming took off 6 bases at V and 9 bases at J, with 15 bases between the two ends. The CDR3 length is 13 residues. The CDR3 nucleotides are TGTGCCAGCAGGCGGCTAAGCGTCCTTGAGCAGTTCTTC. It codes for CASRRLSVLEQFF.

This clonotype was observed a handful of times. This chain joins TRBV3-1 and TRBJ2-4; D might be TRBD1 or TRBD2, each matching 5 bases. The DNA end is more similar to TRBJ2-7, so the J call may be wrong. Germline V lookup: CDR1 LGHDT, CDR2 YNNKEL (reference sequence). The CDR3 has 15 amino acids. CDR3 in DNA: TGTGCCAGCAGACTAACCGGGACCGCCGAGGACGAGCAGTACTTC. Translated: CASRLTGTAEDEQYF.

This clonotype was picked up a small number of times. The CDR3 DNA reads TGCAGTGTCCTCCGGGACTCAACCACAGATACGCAGTATTTT. Translating it yields CSVLRDSTTDTQYF. V and J are TRBV20-1 and TRBJ2-3; tentative D call: TRBD2 (6 bases). In germline, CDR1 is DFQATT, CDR2 SNEGSKA (reference sequence). The CDR3 runs to 14 residues. Trimming took 7 bases from V and 2 from J, leaving 16 bases between them.

V gene TRBV20-1 combines with J gene TRBJ2-1; 12 positions match TRBD1. The CDR3 length is 15 residues. Germline loops: CDR1 DFQATT, CDR2 SNEGSKA (reference sequence). V lost 4 bases, J lost 8 bases, and 9 bases stayed unmatched. The CDR3 nucleotides are TGCAGTGCTAAGAACCGGGACAGGGGGCGCCATGAGCAGTTCTTC. It encodes CSAKNRDRGRHEQFF.

The chain has TRBV4-1 and TRBJ1-1, with TRBD1 matching over 8 bases. CDR1 and CDR2 (germline): MGHRA, YSYEKL. With V trimmed by 5 bases and J by 1 base, 12 bases remained unmatched. The CDR3 totals 17 residues. The DNA for the CDR3 is TGCGCCAGCAGCGCCTTCCCCAGGGGGCAGAAGAACACTGAAGCTTTCTTT. This gives the protein CASSAFPRGQKNTEAFF.

The chain has TRBV7-6 and TRBJ2-5; TRBD2 agrees at 8 bases. V trimming: 2 bases; J trimming: 4 bases; junction bases outside the gene matches: 6. The CDR3 is made up of 15 amino acids. Germline V gives CDR1 SGHVS, CDR2 FNYEAQ. As DNA, the CDR3 is TGTGCCAGCAGCTTATCAAGCGGGGGTTTAGAGACCCAGTACTTC. This codes for CASSLSSGGLETQYF.

In this sample, this clonotype turned up a few times. This chain connects TRBV10-3 to TRBJ1-2; tentatively, D is TRBD1 (6 bases). The CDR3 consists of 15 residues. Deletions cut 2 bases from V and 5 bases from J, with 15 bases between. Germline V gives CDR1 ENHRY, CDR2 SYGVKD. The DNA for the CDR3 is TGTGCCATCAGTGAGCCCGAGCGGGGGGCGTATGGCTACACCTTC. It encodes CAISEPERGAYGYTF.

V and J are TRBV20-1 and TRBJ2-7; 10 positions agree with TRBD1. The junction had 9 bases not matched to a gene; V was cut back by 6 bases and J by 4 bases. The CDR3 contains 14 residues. Germline V lookup: CDR1 DFQATT, CDR2 SNEGSKA (reference sequence). For the CDR3, the DNA is TGCAGTGCCCACGACCGGGACAGGGGTTACGAGCAGTACTTC. This sequence encodes CSAHDRDRGYEQYF.

This clonotype was seen a handful of times. The chain uses TRBV7-2 and TRBJ2-6; 7 positions agree with TRBD1. This CDR3 spans 16 amino acids. V trimming: 1 base; J trimming: 5 bases; junction bases outside the gene matches: 5. Germline CDR1 is SGHTA and CDR2 is FQGNSA. For the CDR3, the DNA is TGTGCCAGCAGCTTAGTAGGGGGCGGTAGGGCCAACGTCCTGACTTTC. This gives the protein CASSLVGGGRANVLTF.